What follows is one T cell receptor beta chain and its context. The sample originates from a study of tumor-infiltrating lymphocytes in localized non-small cell lung cancer. Overall study: The cohort mixed smokers and never-smokers, several histologies, and some post-neoadjuvant-chemotherapy samples.

The CDR3 runs 16 residues. Germline values: CDR1 SEHNR, CDR2 FQNEAQ (reference sequence). With 7 bases clipped from V and 6 bases from J, the junction kept 18 bases outside the gene matches. Data came from immunoSEQ multiplex PCR; TCRdb stores just in-frame clones and leaves some out. Counted here are more than 10,000 clones, roughly 79% occurring once; the ten biggest clones make up approximately 4.9%. This chain connects TRBV7-9 to TRBJ2-7; TRBD1 agrees at 7 bases. The source is a human donor with non-small cell lung cancer. The sequenced material came from lung tumor tissue. CDR3 coding DNA: TGTGCCAGCAATAATATAGAGACAGGGCTCTATTCCGAGCAGTACTTC. The encoded protein is CASNNIETGLYSEQYF.